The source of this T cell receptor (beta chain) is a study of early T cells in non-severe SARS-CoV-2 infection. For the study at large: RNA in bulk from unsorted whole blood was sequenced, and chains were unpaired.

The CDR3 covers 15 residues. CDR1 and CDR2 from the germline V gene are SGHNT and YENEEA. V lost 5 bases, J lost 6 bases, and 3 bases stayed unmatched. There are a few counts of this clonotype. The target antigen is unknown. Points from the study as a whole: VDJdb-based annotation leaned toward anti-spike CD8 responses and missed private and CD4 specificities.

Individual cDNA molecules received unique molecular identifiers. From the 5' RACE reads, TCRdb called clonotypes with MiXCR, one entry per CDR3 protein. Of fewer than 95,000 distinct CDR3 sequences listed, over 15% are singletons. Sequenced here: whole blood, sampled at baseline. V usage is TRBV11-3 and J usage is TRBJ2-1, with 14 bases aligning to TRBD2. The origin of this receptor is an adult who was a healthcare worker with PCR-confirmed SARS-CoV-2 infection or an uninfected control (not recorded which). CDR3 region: CASSKGTSGSNEQFF. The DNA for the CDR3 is TGTGCCAGCAGCAAAGGGACTAGCGGGAGCAATGAGCAGTTCTTC.